The 20 T cell receptor beta chains below come from one sample, sequenced in a study of T cell responses to AZD1222 COVID-19 vaccine. Repertoires were generated with immunoSEQ multiplex PCR, while TCRdb's copy carries only in-frame clones and drops some. The table has fewer than 100,000 clones, 90% seen once. This material consisted of peripheral blood, taken on day 0 of AZD1222 vaccination. Receptor source: an adult in good health.

The rearrangement links TRBV9 to TRBJ2-7; D ambiguous. This CDR3 has 13 amino acids. With 2 bases removed from V and 6 bases from J, the gap between germline ends came to 12 bases. Germline lookup yields CDR1 SGDLS and CDR2 YYNGEE. CDR3 residues: CASSVDRVGEQYF. DNA of the CDR3: TGTGCCAGCAGCGTCGACCGGGTCGGCGAGCAGTACTTC.

The chain combines TRBV6-6 with TRBJ2-3; D is ambiguous. The CDR3 extends over 13 amino acids. The V and J ends lost 8 bases and 0 bases respectively, with 9 bases between them. CDR1 and CDR2 from the germline V gene are MNHNY and SVGAGI (reference sequence). This CDR3 is CASGRLSTDTQYF. The CDR3, as DNA: TGTGCCAGCGGACGATTGAGCACAGATACGCAGTATTTT.

V gene TRBV9 combines with J gene TRBJ1-4; 7 positions agree with TRBD1. Germline V lookup: CDR1 SGDLS, CDR2 YYNGEE. The CDR3 is 13 amino acids. Unmatched junction bases numbered 3, after V lost 4 bases and J lost 6 bases. The CDR3 spells CASSLGQDEKLFF. CDR3 in DNA: TGTGCCAGCAGCCTCGGACAGGATGAAAAACTGTTTTTT.

J is TRBJ1-2 and V is TRBV30; D is unresolved. V lost 2 bases and J 8 bases, leaving 12 bases between the germline ends. This CDR3 is 12 amino acids long. From germline, CDR1 is GTSNPN and CDR2 SVGIG (reference sequence). The CDR3: CAWSTGPRGYTF. The CDR3 nucleotides read TGTGCCTGGAGTACCGGCCCCCGGGGCTACACCTTC. The variable domain in full, with the rest retrieved from reference TRBV30 and TRBJ1-2, is SQTIHQWPATLVQPVGSPLSLECTVEGTSNPNLYWYRQAAGRGLQLLFYSVGIGQISSEVPQNLSASRPQDRQFILSSKKLLLSDSGFYLCAWSTGPRGYTFGSGTRLTVV.

V and J are TRBV19 and TRBJ1-3; D not certain. The V and J ends lost 2 bases and 2 bases respectively, with 7 bases between them. The CDR3 consists of 14 residues. CDR1 LNHDA and CDR2 SQIVND come from the germline V gene (reference sequence). This chain's CDR3 is CASSISGTGNTIYF. The CDR3 region has the DNA TGTGCCAGTAGTATATCTGGGACTGGAAACACCATATATTTT.

J is TRBJ1-1 and V is TRBV29-1, with 7 bases matching TRBD1. Germline V gene sequence: CDR1 SQVTM, CDR2 ANQGSEA. With V trimmed by 6 bases and J by 6 bases, 16 bases remained unmatched. CDR3 length: 15 amino acids. This CDR3 is CSVSLQTGVLAEAFF. Here the CDR3 DNA reads TGCAGCGTGAGCCTCCAAACAGGGGTTTTGGCTGAAGCTTTCTTT.

The V and J genes are TRBV11-2 and TRBJ2-5; 11 bases agree with TRBD2. Germline CDR1 SGHAT, CDR2 FQNNGV. The length of the CDR3 is 16 residues. After removal of 0 bases from V and 1 base from J, the junction contained 1 base not matched to a gene. CDR3 sequence (DNA): TGTGCCAGCAGCTTAGAACTAGCGGGGGTCCAAGAGACCCAGTACTTC. Amino acid sequence: CASSLELAGVQETQYF. Filled out from reference TRBV11-2 and TRBJ2-5, the complete variable domain reads EAGVAQSPRYKIIEKRQSVAFWCNPISGHATLYWYQQILGQGPKLLIQFQNNGVVDDSQLPKDRFSAERLKGVDSTLKIQPAKLEDSAVYLCASSLELAGVQETQYFGPGTRLLVL.

The J gene is TRBJ2-7, the V gene TRBV25-1; D gene uncertain. The V end was cut by 6 bases, the J end by 6 bases, with 6 bases between. Per germline, CDR1 MGHDK and CDR2 SYGVNS. The CDR3 extends over 10 amino acids. The CDR3 bases are TGTGCCAGCAGCGACTTCGAGCAGTACTTC. Residues: CASSDFEQYF.

The V gene is TRBV7-2, the J gene TRBJ1-2, with 9 nucleotides matching TRBD1. The CDR3 extends over 13 amino acids. Germline trimming cut 6 bases from V and 6 bases from J; bases unmatched to any gene: 5. In germline, CDR1 is SGHTA, CDR2 FQGNSA. This CDR3 is CASRPTGGHGYTF. CDR3 DNA: TGTGCCAGCAGACCTACAGGGGGCCATGGCTACACCTTC.

This chain links TRBV19 with TRBJ1-4; possible D gene TRBD1, 5 bases. The CDR3 sequence is 15 residues long. V lost 7 bases and J 4 bases, leaving 16 bases between the germline ends. The germline gives CDR1 LNHDA, CDR2 SQIVND (reference sequence). In nucleotides, the CDR3 is TGTGCCAGTAAGAACGTTACAGGTTTTAATGAAAAACTGTTTTTT. This translates into CASKNVTGFNEKLFF.

The chain is built from TRBV6-2 or TRBV6-3 and TRBJ2-5; 13 nucleotides align to TRBD2. Unmatched junction bases numbered 14, after V lost 5 bases and J lost 5 bases. There are 18 residues in the CDR3. Germline CDR1 reads MNHEY; CDR2 reads SVGEGT. In DNA, the CDR3 is TGTGCCAGCAGTCCGCTCCGACTAGCGGGGGGCAGATGGGAGACCCAGTACTTC. It is translated as CASSPLRLAGGRWETQYF.

This chain links TRBV9 with TRBJ1-3; D call uncertain. The CDR3 length is 14 residues. Trimming shortened V by 0 bases and J by 0 bases, and 4 bases separated the two germline ends. Germline V gives CDR1 SGDLS, CDR2 YYNGEE. The CDR3 bases are TGTGCCAGCAGCGTAGTCGGCTCTGGAAACACCATATATTTT. Its translation is CASSVVGSGNTIYF.

This clone was observed a few times. V and J are TRBV6-5 and TRBJ1-2; D remains ambiguous. CDR1 is MNHEY, CDR2 SVGAGI, per germline. V dropped 6 bases and J dropped 10 bases, with 18 bases sitting between them. The CDR3 extends over 13 amino acids. CDR3 sequence reads: CASRPPPTVVYTF. In nucleotides, the CDR3 is TGTGCCAGCAGACCCCCCCCTACAGTGGTCTACACCTTC.

V gene TRBV6-2 or TRBV6-3 combines with J gene TRBJ2-1; 9 bases line up with TRBD2. This CDR3 has 14 amino acids. Per germline, CDR1 MNHEY and CDR2 SVGEGT. The J segment lost 4 bases and the V segment lost 6 bases, leaving 4 bases of the junction unmatched. DNA for the CDR3: TGTGCCAGCAGGCCTAGCGGGGTATACAATGAGCAGTTCTTC. Its translation is CASRPSGVYNEQFF.

The J gene is TRBJ2-7, the V gene TRBV10-3; no clear D. The V end was cut by 0 bases, the J end by 6 bases, with 12 bases between. The V gene's germline CDR1 is ENHRY and CDR2 SYGVKD. This CDR3 region has 14 residues. This chain's CDR3 is CAISESLTVPEQYF. The DNA for the CDR3 is TGTGCCATCAGTGAGTCGTTAACCGTTCCCGAGCAGTACTTC.

The chain carries TRBV15 and TRBJ1-5, with TRBD1 matching over 7 bases. V shed 4 bases, J shed 7 bases, and the junction held 13 bases outside the gene matches. Germline V gene sequence: CDR1 LNHNV, CDR2 YYDKDF (reference sequence). The CDR3 is 16 amino acids. The CDR3 sequence: CATSKTDRAAGQPQHF. DNA of the CDR3: TGTGCCACCAGCAAAACCGACAGGGCAGCAGGCCAGCCCCAGCATTTT.

The chain links TRBV21-1 to TRBJ2-1. TRBV21-1 is noted as a pseudogene. The CDR3 is 15 amino acids. The CDR3 nucleotides are TGTGCCAGCAGCAAAGAGGGACCATCGCGAGGTGAGCAGTTCTTC. Its protein is CASSKEGPSRGEQFF.

This clone was picked up one time. V and J are TRBV18 and TRBJ1-5, with TRBD1 matching over 7 bases. The CDR3 has 14 amino acids. Trimming cost V 2 bases and J 5 bases; bases outside gene matches: 3. CDR1 and CDR2 from the germline V gene are KGHSH and LQKENI. The DNA for the CDR3 is TGTGCCAGCTCACCAGGGACAGAATATCAGCCCCAGCATTTT. Its translation is CASSPGTEYQPQHF.

V is TRBV30 and J is TRBJ1-5; TRBD1 aligns across 7 bases. Germline V gene sequence: CDR1 GTSNPN, CDR2 SVGIG (reference sequence). This CDR3 has 13 residues. The V segment lost 5 bases and the J segment 6 bases; nucleotides outside the gene matches: 7. CDR3 residues: CAWGTDPLQPQHF. CDR3 bases: TGTGCCTGGGGGACAGATCCCCTTCAGCCCCAGCATTTT.

The V and J genes are TRBV9 and TRBJ1-3; no firm D call. Germline V gene sequence: CDR1 SGDLS, CDR2 YYNGEE. The V end was cut by 5 bases, the J end by 2 bases, with 14 bases between. This CDR3 is 15 amino acids long. The CDR3 protein is CASRGMEEAGNTIYF. Here the CDR3 DNA reads TGTGCCAGCAGGGGGATGGAGGAAGCTGGAAACACCATATATTTT.